The 27 T cell receptor beta chains in this list originate from one sample, sequenced in a study of blood T cell repertoires in COVID-19. Sequencing was performed with immunoSEQ multiplex PCR; in TCRdb, only in-frame clones are kept and a portion is missing. This sample has 80,000 to 100,000 clones, with about 82% found just once. The sequencing input was peripheral blood. These receptors all come from a woman aged 80 or over in a cohort sampled during active or convalescent COVID-19.

The chain links TRBV5-1 to TRBJ1-5; no clear D gene. The germline V and J ends were trimmed by 5 bases and 3 bases, with 9 bases remaining between them. Germline V gives CDR1 SGHRS, CDR2 YFSETQ. This CDR3 is built from 13 residues. Here the CDR3 reads CASRPGTNQPQHF. CDR3 bases: TGCGCCAGCAGACCAGGTACCAATCAGCCCCAGCATTTT. The entire variable domain, with the rest obtained from reference TRBV5-1 and TRBJ1-5, is as follows: KAGVTQTPRYLIKTRGQQVTLSCSPISGHRSVSWYQQTPGQGLQFLFEYFSETQRNKGNFPGRFSGRQFSNSRSEMNVSTLELGDSALYLCASRPGTNQPQHFGDGTRLSIL.

This clone was detected only once. V and J are TRBV29-1 and TRBJ1-2; no definite D call. The CDR3 has 12 residues. Trimming removed 5 bases at V and 0 bases at J, with 7 bases between. CDR1 is SQVTM and CDR2 is ANQGSEA in the germline V gene. The DNA of the CDR3 is TGCAGCGTTTCATTAGCTAACTATGGCTACACCTTC. Its translation: CSVSLANYGYTF.

This clone was detected ten times or more. J is TRBJ1-1 and V is TRBV6-5; the D is unclear. V lost 6 bases and J 7 bases, leaving 18 bases between the germline ends. The CDR3 extends over 14 amino acids. Looked up from germline, CDR1 is MNHEY and CDR2 is SVGAGI. The CDR3 region is CASSLTGEGFEAFF. The CDR3 coding sequence is TGTGCCAGCAGCCTCACCGGGGAGGGATTTGAAGCTTTCTTT.

The chain combines TRBV5-1 with TRBJ1-6; D might be TRBD1 (6 bases). The V gene's germline CDR1 is SGHRS and CDR2 YFSETQ. The CDR3 consists of 15 residues. Trimming took 0 bases from V and 6 from J, leaving 10 bases between them. In nucleotides, the CDR3 is TGCGCCAGCAGCTTGGTGACAGGTGGTAATTCACCCCTCCACTTT. Residues: CASSLVTGGNSPLHF.

The chain links TRBV5-8 to TRBJ2-7; D not resolved. V was trimmed by 2 bases and J by 4 bases, leaving 7 bases between them. The CDR3 runs 12 residues. The germline gives CDR1 SGHTS, CDR2 YDEGEE. CDR3 region: CASSFQFYEQYV. CDR3 bases: TGTGCCAGCAGCTTTCAGTTTTACGAGCAGTACGTC.

The chain uses TRBV19 and TRBJ1-4, with D uncertain. V dropped 4 bases and J dropped 1 base, with 7 bases sitting between them. Germline values: CDR1 LNHDA, CDR2 SQIVND (reference sequence). The CDR3 has 14 residues. The CDR3 DNA reads as TGTGCCAGTAGTAAACAGCTAACTAATGAAAAACTGTTTTTT. Protein sequence: CASSKQLTNEKLFF.

The chain combines TRBV3-1 (or the pseudogene TRBV3-2) with TRBJ2-1; 8 nucleotides line up with TRBD2. V lost 0 bases to trimming and J lost 6 bases; unmatched junction nucleotides: 7. Germline V gene lookup returns CDR1 LGHDT and CDR2 YNNKEL (reference sequence). The CDR3 is made up of 16 amino acids. This chain's CDR3 is CASSQELAGGSNEQFF. The CDR3 bases are TGTGCCAGCAGCCAAGAGCTCGCGGGAGGTTCCAATGAGCAGTTCTTC.

The chain links TRBV7-9 to TRBJ2-3, with 9 bases that match TRBD2. Per germline, CDR1 SEHNR and CDR2 FQNEAQ (reference sequence). This CDR3 has 15 residues. V was clipped by 2 bases and J by 4 bases; unmatched bases: 4. The CDR3 coding sequence is TGTGCCAGCAGCTTATCTAGCGGGATCGCAGATACGCAGTATTTT. This gives the protein CASSLSSGIADTQYF.

The chain carries TRBV5-1 and TRBJ2-1; 10 bases fit TRBD2. The CDR3 length is 15 residues. The germline CDR1 and CDR2 sequences are SGHRS and YFSETQ. V shed 5 bases and J 6 bases; nucleotides not matched to a gene: 8. CDR3 coding DNA: TGCGCCAGCAGACAGACCGGGACTAGCGCCAATGAGCAGTTCTTC. It translates to CASRQTGTSANEQFF.

V gene TRBV12-5 combines with J gene TRBJ2-2, with 8 positions matching TRBD1. CDR1 LGHNT and CDR2 FRNRAP come from the germline V gene. With V trimmed by 6 bases and J by 2 bases, 5 bases remained unmatched. This CDR3 is 15 amino acids long. The CDR3 DNA follows: TGTGCTAGTGGCCCGGGACAGGTAAACACCGGGGAGCTGTTTTTT. This translates into CASGPGQVNTGELFF.

This chain connects TRBV5-5 to TRBJ1-2, with TRBD1 identical over 7 bases. This CDR3 spans 16 amino acids. V lost 3 bases and J lost 2; bases outside the gene matches: 10. In germline, CDR1 is SGHKS, CDR2 YYEKEE (reference sequence). Here the CDR3 reads CASSSFLRDSNYGYTF. CDR3 in DNA: TGTGCCAGCAGCTCCTTCCTCAGGGACAGCAACTATGGCTACACCTTC. Filled out from reference TRBV5-5 and TRBJ1-2, the complete variable domain reads DAGVTQSPTHLIKTRGQQVTLRCSPISGHKSVSWYQQVLGQGPQFIFQYYEKEERGRGNFPDRFSARQFPNYSSELNVNALLLGDSALYLCASSSFLRDSNYGYTFGSGTRLTVV.

This clone was counted many times. The chain links TRBV5-1 to TRBJ1-4; 7 bases are a match to TRBD1. Germline CDR1 reads SGHRS; CDR2 reads YFSETQ. J gave up 8 bases and V 0 bases, and 10 bases lay outside the gene matches. This CDR3 contains 16 residues. The DNA for the CDR3 is TGCGCCAGCAGCTTGGCCCAGGGGGTCAGGGGCGAAAAACTGTTTTTT. This gives the protein CASSLAQGVRGEKLFF.

This clone came up once. V usage is TRBV24-1 and J usage is TRBJ2-1, with D uncertain. This CDR3 has 13 amino acids. Germline lookup yields CDR1 KGHDR and CDR2 SFDVKD. V was shortened by 4 bases and J by 4 bases, with 7 bases between the two germline ends. CDR3 loop: CATSDSPYNEQFF. Written as DNA, the CDR3 is TGTGCCACCAGTGACTCTCCTTACAATGAGCAGTTCTTC.

V is TRBV28 and J is TRBJ1-3; D might be TRBD1 (5 bases). The germline V gene has CDR1 MDHEN and CDR2 SYDVKM. V was trimmed by 3 bases and J by 4 bases, leaving 10 bases between them. The CDR3 sequence is 14 residues long. The CDR3: CASSFGGSGNTIYF. CDR3 DNA sequence: TGTGCCAGCAGTTTTGGGGGGTCAGGAAACACCATATATTTT.

A remark on this clone: At one end the junction does not follow the germline gene, possibly because of a read error. The chain recombines TRBV20-1 with TRBJ1-6; TRBD1 matches at 7 bases. The CDR3 runs 11 residues. Germline CDR1 DFQATT, CDR2 SNEGSKA (reference sequence). The CDR3 here is CSARDQDRINF. CDR3 nucleotide sequence: TGCAGTGCTAGAGATCAGGACAGGATCAACTTT.

This chain connects TRBV7-2 to TRBJ2-1; maybe TRBD2 (7 bases). Trimming took off 5 bases at V and 3 bases at J, with 17 bases between the two ends. Germline V CDR1 and CDR2: SGHTA, FQGNSA. The CDR3 is made up of 16 amino acids. The CDR3 here is CASSSYSGGYYNEQFF. The CDR3 nucleotides are TGTGCCAGCAGCAGTTATTCGGGGGGCTACTACAATGAGCAGTTCTTC.

The chain has TRBV19 and TRBJ2-3; 10 nucleotides align to TRBD1. CDR3 size: 15 residues. Germline V gene lookup returns CDR1 LNHDA and CDR2 SQIVND (reference sequence). Unmatched junction bases numbered 10, after V lost 7 bases and J lost 6 bases. DNA for the CDR3: TGTGCCAGTAAGGCGCCGACAGGGGGCCGGGATACGCAGTATTTT. Protein product: CASKAPTGGRDTQYF.

The chain carries TRBV11-2 and TRBJ2-4; 9 bases fit TRBD1. Germline lookup yields CDR1 SGHAT and CDR2 FQNNGV. The junction had 9 bases not matched to a gene; V was cut back by 0 bases and J by 9 bases. This CDR3 has 16 residues. The CDR3 region is CASSLDGRTGASIQYF. CDR3 nucleotides: TGTGCCAGCAGCTTAGATGGCCGGACAGGGGCAAGCATTCAGTACTTC.

This clone was counted only a few times. The V and J genes are TRBV30 and TRBJ1-2; D not resolved. The CDR3 sequence is 13 residues long. V dropped 0 bases and J dropped 0 bases, with 5 bases sitting between them. Germline CDR1 GTSNPN, CDR2 SVGIG (reference sequence). Here the CDR3 reads CAWSVPANYGYTF. CDR3 bases: TGTGCCTGGAGTGTCCCTGCTAACTATGGCTACACCTTC. The full variable domain, with the rest looked up from reference TRBV30 and TRBJ1-2, is SQTIHQWPATLVQPVGSPLSLECTVEGTSNPNLYWYRQAAGRGLQLLFYSVGIGQISSEVPQNLSASRPQDRQFILSSKKLLLSDSGFYLCAWSVPANYGYTFGSGTRLTVV.

The chain combines TRBV21-1 with TRBJ1-1; the table's D call, TRBD1, was not checked against the DNA. TRBV21-1 is recorded as a pseudogene. The CDR3 contains 13 residues. CDR3 in DNA: TGTGCCAGCAGGGCAGGGAAGACCACTGAAGCTTTCTTT. Translating gives CASRAGKTTEAFF.

This chain joins TRBV21-1 and TRBJ2-1; TRBD2, as called in the table, went unchecked against the DNA. TRBV21-1 counts as a pseudogene. The CDR3 is 13 amino acids. CDR3 region: CASSKASCREQFF. The CDR3 DNA sequence: TGTGCCAGCAGCAAAGCTAGTTGCCGCGAGCAGTTCTTC.

The J gene is TRBJ1-1, the V gene TRBV5-1; a weak D match, TRBD1 (6 bases). This CDR3 has 13 residues. V was trimmed by 3 bases and J by 4 bases, leaving 10 bases between them. CDR1 is SGHRS, CDR2 YFSETQ, per germline. Here the CDR3 reads CASSSMDSTEAFF. The CDR3 DNA is TGCGCCAGCAGCTCGATGGACAGCACTGAAGCTTTCTTT. Full variable domain (outside the CDR3, taken from reference TRBV5-1 and TRBJ1-1): KAGVTQTPRYLIKTRGQQVTLSCSPISGHRSVSWYQQTPGQGLQFLFEYFSETQRNKGNFPGRFSGRQFSNSRSEMNVSTLELGDSALYLCASSSMDSTEAFFGQGTRLTVV.

This chain connects TRBV6-1 to TRBJ2-4; 8 nucleotides agree with TRBD1. V lost 6 bases to trimming and J lost 4 bases; unmatched junction nucleotides: 5. Germline values: CDR1 MNHNS, CDR2 SASEGT. CDR3 size: 14 residues. The DNA of the CDR3 is TGTGCCAGCAGCACAGGGGGTACTAAAAACATTCAGTACTTC. Translation gives CASSTGGTKNIQYF.

The chain employs TRBV5-1 and TRBJ2-7; 14 bases fit TRBD2. J gave up 4 bases and V 4 bases, and 4 bases lay outside the gene matches. The CDR3 has 15 amino acids. CDR1 and CDR2 (germline): SGHRS, YFSETQ. CDR3 coding DNA: TGCGCCAGCAGCACCGGGACTAGCGGGAGTTACGAGCAGTACGTC. Its translation: CASSTGTSGSYEQYV.

V is TRBV7-3 and J is TRBJ2-1, with 12 positions matching TRBD2. V trimming: 1 base; J trimming: 5 bases; junction bases outside the gene matches: 6. In germline, CDR1 is SGHTA, CDR2 FQGTGA. The CDR3 length is 17 residues. The CDR3 here is CASSLNSGLAGHNEQFF. The CDR3 bases are TGTGCCAGCAGCTTAAATTCGGGACTAGCGGGCCACAATGAGCAGTTCTTC.

Here the CDR3 reads CASSLVLYNEQFF. The CDR3 DNA is TGTGCCAGCAGTTTAGTCCTTTACAATGAGCAGTTCTTC. The chain combines TRBV12-3 or TRBV12-4 with TRBJ2-1; no definite D call. The CDR3 covers 13 residues. V shed 1 base and J shed 4 bases, with 5 bases lying between them.

This sequence joins TRBV27 and TRBJ2-2, with 11 bases aligning to TRBD2. J gave up 8 bases and V 2 bases, and 7 bases lay outside the gene matches. The length of the CDR3 is 16 residues. CDR1 is MNHEY and CDR2 is SMNVEV in the germline V gene (reference sequence). CDR3 nucleotides: TGTGCCAGCAGTTTACGGTTGGCTAGCGGGAGGGGGGAGCTGTTTTTT. Its translation is CASSLRLASGRGELFF.